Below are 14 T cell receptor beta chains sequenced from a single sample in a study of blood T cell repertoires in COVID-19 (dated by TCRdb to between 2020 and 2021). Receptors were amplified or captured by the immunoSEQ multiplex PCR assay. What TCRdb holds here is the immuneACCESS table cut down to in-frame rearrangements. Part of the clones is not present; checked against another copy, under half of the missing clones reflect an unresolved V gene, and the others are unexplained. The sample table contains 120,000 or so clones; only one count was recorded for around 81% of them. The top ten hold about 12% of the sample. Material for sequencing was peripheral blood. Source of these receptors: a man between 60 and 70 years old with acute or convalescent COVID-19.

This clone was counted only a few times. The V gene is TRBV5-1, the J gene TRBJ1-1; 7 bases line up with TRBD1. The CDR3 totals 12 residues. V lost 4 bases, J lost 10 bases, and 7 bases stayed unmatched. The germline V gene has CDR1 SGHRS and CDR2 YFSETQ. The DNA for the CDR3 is TGCGCCAGCAGCGTGACAGGGCACCCAGCTTTCTTT. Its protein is CASSVTGHPAFF. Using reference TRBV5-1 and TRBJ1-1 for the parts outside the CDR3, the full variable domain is KAGVTQTPRYLIKTRGQQVTLSCSPISGHRSVSWYQQTPGQGLQFLFEYFSETQRNKGNFPGRFSGRQFSNSRSEMNVSTLELGDSALYLCASSVTGHPAFFGQGTRLTVV.

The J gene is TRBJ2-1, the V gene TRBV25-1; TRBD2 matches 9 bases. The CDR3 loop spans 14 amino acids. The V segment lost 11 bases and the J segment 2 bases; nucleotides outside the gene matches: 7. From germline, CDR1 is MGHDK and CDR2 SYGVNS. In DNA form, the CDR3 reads TGTGCCGCCCGTAGCGGGAGCCCCTACAATGAGCAGTTCTTC. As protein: CAARSGSPYNEQFF. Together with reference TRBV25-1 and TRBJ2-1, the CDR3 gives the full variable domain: EADIYQTPRYLVIGTGKKITLECSQTMGHDKMYWYQQDPGMELHLIHYSYGVNSTEKGDLSSESTVSRIRTEHFPLTLESARPSHTSQYLCAARSGSPYNEQFFGPGTRLTVL.

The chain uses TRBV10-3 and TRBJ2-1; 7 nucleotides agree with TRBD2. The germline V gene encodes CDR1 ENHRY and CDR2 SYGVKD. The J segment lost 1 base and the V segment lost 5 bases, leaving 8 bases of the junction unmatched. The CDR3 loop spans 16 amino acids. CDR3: CAISLNLAESYNEQFF. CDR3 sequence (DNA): TGTGCCATCAGTCTAAACCTAGCGGAATCCTACAATGAGCAGTTCTTC.

The CDR3 region is CASSQVPGVNQPQHF. The CDR3 DNA sequence: TGCGCCAGCAGCCAAGTCCCAGGGGTGAATCAGCCCCAGCATTTT. The rearrangement links TRBV4-1 to TRBJ1-5, with TRBD1 as a possible D gene (6 bases). V lost 1 base, J lost 4 bases, and 11 bases lay in between. The CDR3 sequence is 15 residues long. Germline V gene sequence: CDR1 MGHRA, CDR2 YSYEKL.

The CDR3 bases are TGTGCCAGCAGTTCCCCCCGCGCCGGGACAGGTGGTGAAAAACTGTTTTTT. Its translation is CASSSPRAGTGGEKLFF. The genes are TRBV28 and TRBJ1-4, with 8 positions matching TRBD1. V gave up 4 bases and J gave up 7 bases; unmatched junction bases: 14. Germline values: CDR1 MDHEN, CDR2 SYDVKM. This CDR3 is 17 amino acids long.

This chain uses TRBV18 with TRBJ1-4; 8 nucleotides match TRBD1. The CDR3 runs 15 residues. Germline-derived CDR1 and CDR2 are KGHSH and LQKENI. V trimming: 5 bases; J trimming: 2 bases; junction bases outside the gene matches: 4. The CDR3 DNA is TGTGCCAGCTCAACACAGGGGGTCACTAATGAAAAACTGTTTTTT. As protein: CASSTQGVTNEKLFF.

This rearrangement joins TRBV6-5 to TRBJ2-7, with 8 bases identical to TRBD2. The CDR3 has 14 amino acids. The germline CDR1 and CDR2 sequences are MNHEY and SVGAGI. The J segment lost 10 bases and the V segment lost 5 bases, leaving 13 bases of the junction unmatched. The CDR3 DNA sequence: TGTGCCAGCAGTCCGCCCGGGGGCGGGAGGTACCAGTACTTC. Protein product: CASSPPGGGRYQYF.

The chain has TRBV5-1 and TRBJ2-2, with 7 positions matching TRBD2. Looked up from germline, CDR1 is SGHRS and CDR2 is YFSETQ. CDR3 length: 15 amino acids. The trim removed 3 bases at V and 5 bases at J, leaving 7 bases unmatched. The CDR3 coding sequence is TGCGCCAGCAGCTCCCGACTAGCTGGAACCGGGGAGCTGTTTTTT. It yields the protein CASSSRLAGTGELFF. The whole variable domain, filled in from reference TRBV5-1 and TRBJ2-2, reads KAGVTQTPRYLIKTRGQQVTLSCSPISGHRSVSWYQQTPGQGLQFLFEYFSETQRNKGNFPGRFSGRQFSNSRSEMNVSTLELGDSALYLCASSSRLAGTGELFFGEGSRLTVL.

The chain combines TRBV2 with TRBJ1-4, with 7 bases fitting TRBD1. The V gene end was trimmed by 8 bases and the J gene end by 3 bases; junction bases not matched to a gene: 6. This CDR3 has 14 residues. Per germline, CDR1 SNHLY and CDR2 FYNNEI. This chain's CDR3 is CASVWGTANEKLFF. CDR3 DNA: TGTGCCAGCGTGTGGGGGACAGCTAATGAAAAACTGTTTTTT.

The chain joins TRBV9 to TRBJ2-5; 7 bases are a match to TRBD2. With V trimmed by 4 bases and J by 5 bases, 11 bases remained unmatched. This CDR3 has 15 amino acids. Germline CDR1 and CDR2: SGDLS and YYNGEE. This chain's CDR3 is CASSPATSFWETQYF. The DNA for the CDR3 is TGTGCCAGCAGCCCAGCGACTAGCTTTTGGGAGACCCAGTACTTC.

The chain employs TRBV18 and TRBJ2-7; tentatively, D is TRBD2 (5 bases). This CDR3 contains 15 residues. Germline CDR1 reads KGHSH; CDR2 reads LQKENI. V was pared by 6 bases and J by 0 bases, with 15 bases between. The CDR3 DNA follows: TGTGCCAGCTCCCCGACTATCGGGCCCTCCTACGAGCAGTACTTC. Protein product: CASSPTIGPSYEQYF.

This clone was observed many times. CDR3 in amino acids: CASREEPAGYNEQFF. CDR3 DNA: TGTGCCAGCAGAGAAGAGCCGGCGGGCTACAATGAGCAGTTCTTC. This chain connects TRBV6-4 to TRBJ2-1; weak D call: TRBD2 (5 bases). There are 15 residues in the CDR3. Trimming left V 6 bases short and J 3 bases short, with 15 bases between. Germline V gene lookup returns CDR1 MRHNA and CDR2 SNTAGT.

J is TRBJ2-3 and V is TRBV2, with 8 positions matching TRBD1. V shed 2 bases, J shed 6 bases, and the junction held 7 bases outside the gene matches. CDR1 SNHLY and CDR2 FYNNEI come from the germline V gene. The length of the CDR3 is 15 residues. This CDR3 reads CASSELQGVGDTQYF. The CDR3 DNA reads TGTGCCAGCAGTGAACTACAGGGGGTCGGGGATACGCAGTATTTT.

CDR3 nucleotide sequence: TGTGCCAGCTCACGGACAGGAGGAACAAATGGGGCCAACGTCCTGACTTTC. Its translation is CASSRTGGTNGANVLTF. The chain links TRBV18 to TRBJ2-6, with 7 nucleotides matching TRBD1. Germline V gene sequence: CDR1 KGHSH, CDR2 LQKENI. The CDR3 contains 17 residues. The trim removed 4 bases at V and 3 bases at J, leaving 9 bases unmatched.